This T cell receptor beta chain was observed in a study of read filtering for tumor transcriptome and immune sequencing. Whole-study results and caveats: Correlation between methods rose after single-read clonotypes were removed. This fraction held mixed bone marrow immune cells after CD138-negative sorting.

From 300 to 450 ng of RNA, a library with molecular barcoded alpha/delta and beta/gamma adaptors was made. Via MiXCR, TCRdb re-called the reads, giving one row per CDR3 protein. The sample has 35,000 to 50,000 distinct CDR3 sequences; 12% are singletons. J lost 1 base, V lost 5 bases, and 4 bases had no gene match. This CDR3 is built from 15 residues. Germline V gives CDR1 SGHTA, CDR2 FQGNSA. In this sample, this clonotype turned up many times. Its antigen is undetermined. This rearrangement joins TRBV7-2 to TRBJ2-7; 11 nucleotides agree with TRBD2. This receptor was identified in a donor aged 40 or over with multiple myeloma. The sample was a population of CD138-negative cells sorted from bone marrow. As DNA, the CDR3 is TGTGCCAGCAGCCCTACTAGCGGGGGTTCCTACGAGCAGTACTTC. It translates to CASSPTSGGSYEQYF.